The present T cell receptor (beta chain) was sequenced within a study of human T cells and chemical hapten exposure. Germline V CDR1 and CDR2: SEHNR, FQNEAQ (reference sequence). There are 13 residues in the CDR3. With 5 bases removed from V and 5 bases from J, the gap between germline ends came to 13 bases. Unfractionated whole blood served as the source for total RNA extraction. Attachment of unique molecular identifiers to individual cDNA molecules was performed in the library. From the reads, TCRdb called clonotypes with MiXCR, one entry per CDR3 protein. The table records around 120,000 distinct CDR3 sequences, more than 8.5% of them present only once.

The sequence was collected from a human donor in good health. Some clones in this sample may be carry-over from other donors' samples. V and J are TRBV7-9 and TRBJ2-7, with a weak D call TRBD2 (6 bases). Sequenced input: whole blood. CDR3 DNA sequence: TGTGCCAGCAGCCCGGCGGGGATGGACGAGCAGTACTTC. Protein sequence: CASSPAGMDEQYF.